A single sample gave rise to the 24 T cell receptor beta chains below, sequenced in a study of cytomegalovirus exposure and HLA in healthy donors. Primers included in the PCR were 60 Vbeta and 13 Jbeta primers. The assay was immunoSEQ multiplex PCR, and TCRdb's table has in-frame clones only and misses some. The sample has 70,000 to 95,000 clones, about four fifths seen once. Material for sequencing was PBMCs. These receptor sequences come from a woman aged 25 to 39 in good health and CMV-seronegative.

The chain joins TRBV28 to TRBJ2-7; 9 bases map to TRBD1. Germline loops: CDR1 MDHEN, CDR2 SYDVKM. The CDR3 contains 15 residues. The J segment lost 2 bases and the V segment lost 3 bases, leaving 5 bases of the junction unmatched. Here the CDR3 DNA reads TGTGCCAGCAGTTTTGTCGGACAGGGGACCTACGAGCAGTACTTC. Its translation is CASSFVGQGTYEQYF.

To note about this clone: At one end, the junction sequence differs from germline, possibly due to a read error. The rearrangement links TRBV7-7 to TRBJ2-2, with TRBD2 identical over 16 bases. This CDR3 comprises 16 residues. The germline gives CDR1 SSHAT, CDR2 FNYEAQ (reference sequence). The CDR3 bases are TGTGCTAGCAGCCCCGGGACTAGCGGGAGGGCCGGGGAGCTGTTTTTT. The encoded protein is CASSPGTSGRAGELFF.

V usage is TRBV21-1 and J usage is TRBJ2-3; the table calls TRBD2, which could not be checked here. TRBV21-1 has pseudogene status. This CDR3 is built from 18 residues. CDR3 protein: CASSKAGGLADYTDTQYF. CDR3 nucleotides: TGTGCCAGCAGCAAAGCGGGGGGACTAGCGGACTACACAGATACGCAGTATTTT.

A single count supports this clone. The chain joins TRBV4-1 to TRBJ1-3; no definite D call. The germline gives CDR1 MGHRA, CDR2 YSYEKL. The CDR3 length is 16 residues. Trimming removed 1 base from V and 0 bases from J, with 10 bases in between. The CDR3 DNA reads TGCGCCAGCAGCCAAGTGGGAGTCAACTCTGGAAACACCATATATTTT. This translates into CASSQVGVNSGNTIYF.

This clone was observed a few times. The V and J genes are TRBV7-9 and TRBJ2-1, with 7 bases that match TRBD2. V lost 1 base, J lost 15 bases, and 9 bases stayed unmatched. Germline CDR1 and CDR2: SEHNR and FQNEAQ (reference sequence). The CDR3 runs 13 residues. DNA of the CDR3: TGTGCCAGCAGCTTAGTGAGCGGGGCCTTCCCGTTCTTC. It is translated as CASSLVSGAFPFF. The full variable domain, in which reference TRBV7-9 and TRBJ2-1 provide the parts outside the CDR3, is DTGVSQNPRHKITKRGQNVTFRCDPISEHNRLYWYRQTLGQGPEFLTYFQNEAQLEKSRLLSDRFSAERPKGSFSTLEIQRTEQGDSAMYLCASSLVSGAFPFFGPGTRLTVL.

The gene calls are TRBV28 and TRBJ1-5; 8 bases are shared with TRBD1. Germline V gene sequence: CDR1 MDHEN, CDR2 SYDVKM. This CDR3 comprises 15 residues. Trimming at V came to 5 bases and at J to 6 bases, leaving 9 bases not matched to a gene. The CDR3 bases are TGTGCCAGCAGTCCCCCGACAGGGGCTGGTCAGCCCCAGCATTTT. The encoded protein is CASSPPTGAGQPQHF.

The CDR3 is CASSLGGLAADTQYF. The CDR3 nucleotides are TGTGCCAGCAGCTTAGGGGGACTAGCGGCAGATACGCAGTATTTT. The chain has TRBV7-3 and TRBJ2-3; 11 nucleotides agree with TRBD2. Looked up from germline, CDR1 is SGHTA and CDR2 is FQGTGA. Trimming took 2 bases from V and 4 from J; bases not matched to a gene: 2. The CDR3 has 15 amino acids.

The sample holds a few counts of this clone. The chain recombines TRBV30 with TRBJ2-7; D is possibly TRBD1 (6 bases). V lost 0 bases and J 3 bases, leaving 9 bases between the germline ends. This CDR3 region has 13 residues. The germline CDR1 and CDR2 sequences are GTSNPN and SVGIG (reference sequence). CDR3 region: CAWSVRGGYEQYF. The CDR3 DNA sequence: TGTGCCTGGAGTGTCAGGGGCGGCTACGAGCAGTACTTC.

This sequence joins TRBV6-5 and TRBJ2-2; D not certain. The V end lost 8 bases, the J end lost 2 bases, and 12 bases lay between the germline ends. This CDR3 region has 14 residues. From germline, CDR1 is MNHEY and CDR2 SVGAGI. CDR3 residues: CASAPRQNTGELFF. CDR3 nucleotides: TGTGCCAGCGCCCCGCGGCAAAACACCGGGGAGCTGTTTTTT.

The rearrangement joins TRBV28 to TRBJ1-1; D not certain. The germline V gene has CDR1 MDHEN and CDR2 SYDVKM. This CDR3 contains 13 residues. V lost 1 base to trimming and J lost 4 bases, with 7 bases between them. The CDR3 here is CASSLSVATEAFF. The CDR3 coding sequence is TGTGCCAGCAGTTTATCAGTGGCCACTGAAGCTTTCTTT. Full variable domain (remainder filled in from reference TRBV28 and TRBJ1-1): DVKVTQSSRYLVKRTGEKVFLECVQDMDHENMFWYRQDPGLGLRLIYFSYDVKMKEKGDIPEGYSVSREKKERFSLILESASTNQTSMYLCASSLSVATEAFFGQGTRLTVV.

This chain uses TRBV9 with TRBJ2-7; 7 bases line up with TRBD1. Trimming removed 0 bases from V and 2 bases from J; junction bases left unmatched: 2. The CDR3 consists of 14 residues. CDR1 is SGDLS, CDR2 YYNGEE, per germline. CDR3 residues: CASSVGQGTYEQYF. The CDR3 nucleotides are TGTGCCAGCAGCGTAGGACAGGGAACCTACGAGCAGTACTTC.

The V call is TRBV30, the J call TRBJ2-5, with TRBD1 as a possible D gene (6 bases). CDR3 length: 13 residues. Germline V gives CDR1 GTSNPN, CDR2 SVGIG (reference sequence). Trimming cost V 4 bases and J 5 bases, with 14 bases left between them. The CDR3 protein is CAWNTGRRETQYF. The CDR3 coding sequence is TGTGCCTGGAACACAGGGCGGCGGGAGACCCAGTACTTC. Based on the CDR3 plus reference TRBV30 and TRBJ2-5, the full variable domain is SQTIHQWPATLVQPVGSPLSLECTVEGTSNPNLYWYRQAAGRGLQLLFYSVGIGQISSEVPQNLSASRPQDRQFILSSKKLLLSDSGFYLCAWNTGRRETQYFGPGTRLLVL.

A note on this clone: Distinct nucleotide sequences in the sample also encode this CDR3. V gene TRBV6-1 combines with J gene TRBJ2-3; D uncertain. CDR3 length: 13 amino acids. Trimming shortened V by 7 bases and J by 2 bases, and 10 bases separated the two germline ends. CDR1 MNHNS and CDR2 SASEGT come from the germline V gene. The CDR3 region has the DNA TGTGCCAGCACGTATAGTCTCACAGATACGCAGTATTTT. Translation: CASTYSLTDTQYF.

In this sample, this clone turned up once. The chain recombines TRBV6-5 with TRBJ2-1; 8 bases fit TRBD2. With 0 bases clipped from V and 5 bases from J, the junction kept 6 bases outside the gene matches. This CDR3 spans 16 amino acids. CDR1 MNHEY and CDR2 SVGAGI come from the germline V gene. The CDR3 bases are TGTGCCAGCAGTTACTCGTCGGCGGGAGGTCACAATGAGCAGTTCTTC. Protein product: CASSYSSAGGHNEQFF.

This clone was picked up one time. The CDR3: CASSEAGELFF. In DNA, the CDR3 is TGTGCCAGCAGCGAGGCCGGGGAGCTGTTTTTT. The rearrangement uses TRBV2 and TRBJ2-2; D not certain. This CDR3 contains 11 residues. The ends were cut back, 6 bases at V and 6 bases at J, with 5 bases in the middle. The germline V gene encodes CDR1 SNHLY and CDR2 FYNNEI.

The chain employs TRBV9 and TRBJ2-3; a possible D gene is TRBD1 (6 bases). Germline V gene data show CDR1 as SGDLS and CDR2 as YYNGEE. CDR3 length: 14 residues. Trimming left V 7 bases short and J 0 bases short, with 12 bases between. The CDR3 DNA is TGTGCCAGCCAGGGGACGGCAAGCACAGATACGCAGTATTTT. Residues: CASQGTASTDTQYF.

V is TRBV11-2 and J is TRBJ1-5; D not resolved. Germline lookup yields CDR1 SGHAT and CDR2 FQNNGV. Trimming stripped 2 bases from V and 3 bases from J, with 8 bases between. The CDR3 is 14 residues long. CDR3 sequence (DNA): TGTGCCAGCAGCTTATCGGGGAACAATCAGCCCCAGCATTTT. It translates to CASSLSGNNQPQHF.

The chain joins TRBV7-9 to TRBJ2-7; 9 nucleotides line up with TRBD2. The germline CDR1 and CDR2 sequences are SEHNR and FQNEAQ (reference sequence). Unmatched junction bases numbered 6, after V lost 5 bases and J lost 4 bases. The CDR3 totals 14 residues. The CDR3 DNA follows: TGTGCCAGCAGCACTCGACTAGCGGAGTACGAGCAGTACTTC. Translating gives CASSTRLAEYEQYF. The full variable domain, completed using reference TRBV7-9 and TRBJ2-7, is DTGVSQNPRHKITKRGQNVTFRCDPISEHNRLYWYRQTLGQGPEFLTYFQNEAQLEKSRLLSDRFSAERPKGSFSTLEIQRTEQGDSAMYLCASSTRLAEYEQYFGPGTRLTVT.

In this sample, this clone turned up a few times. The chain uses TRBV21-1 and TRBJ2-7; TRBD2, the D gene given by the table, was not confirmed from the DNA. TRBV21-1 is a pseudogene locus. CDR3 length: 15 amino acids. CDR3 nucleotide sequence: TGTGCCAGCAGCAAAATTACTAGCGGAGCCTACGAGCAGTACTTC. It yields the protein CASSKITSGAYEQYF.

The J gene is TRBJ1-2, the V gene TRBV27; unclear D gene. The length of the CDR3 is 15 residues. Per germline, CDR1 MNHEY and CDR2 SMNVEV (reference sequence). Trimming stripped 2 bases from V and 8 bases from J, with 18 bases between. The CDR3 DNA follows: TGTGCCAGCAGTTTAGGGGAGAACCCCCGGTGGGGCTACACCTTC. Its protein product is CASSLGENPRWGYTF.

The gene calls are TRBV19 and TRBJ2-3; 8 bases are shared with TRBD2. The V gene end was trimmed by 3 bases and the J gene end by 6 bases; junction bases not matched to a gene: 11. Germline V gives CDR1 LNHDA, CDR2 SQIVND (reference sequence). There are 16 residues in the CDR3. DNA for the CDR3: TGTGCCAGTAGTATCCAAGCGGGAGAGGTAACGGATACGCAGTATTTT. Translating it yields CASSIQAGEVTDTQYF. Using reference TRBV19 and TRBJ2-3 for the parts outside the CDR3, the full variable domain is DGGITQSPKYLFRKEGQNVTLSCEQNLNHDAMYWYRQDPGQGLRLIYYSQIVNDFQKGDIAEGYSVSREKKESFPLTVTSAQKNPTAFYLCASSIQAGEVTDTQYFGPGTRLTVL.

This clone was recorded once. The chain links TRBV30 to TRBJ2-1; D is perhaps TRBD2 (5 bases). Germline values: CDR1 GTSNPN, CDR2 SVGIG (reference sequence). This CDR3 region has 11 residues. V was pared by 1 base and J by 12 bases, with 10 bases between. The CDR3 sequence: CAWSDRRAQFF. DNA of the CDR3: TGTGCCTGGAGTGACCGGCGGGCGCAGTTCTTC.

This chain uses TRBV28 with TRBJ1-2; 9 positions agree with TRBD1. Germline values: CDR1 MDHEN, CDR2 SYDVKM. The CDR3 length is 18 residues. The trim removed 6 bases at V and 8 bases at J, leaving 22 bases unmatched. The CDR3 DNA is TGTGCCAGCAGACTTTCCGGGACAGGGCCCTCTTTGGAGGACGGCTACACCTTC. This gives the protein CASRLSGTGPSLEDGYTF.

The V call is TRBV9, the J call TRBJ2-3; TRBD2 matches at 7 bases. With V trimmed by 1 base and J by 3 bases, 5 bases remained unmatched. CDR1 is SGDLS and CDR2 is YYNGEE in the germline V gene. This CDR3 has 15 residues. CDR3 sequence reads: CASSVSGIETDTQYF. CDR3 bases: TGTGCCAGCAGCGTAAGCGGGATCGAAACAGATACGCAGTATTTT.